The clone carrying this TCR beta chain was seen a handful of times. The data are from a study of blood T cell repertoires in COVID-19. From germline, CDR1 is SNHLY and CDR2 FYNNEI. V was pared by 7 bases and J by 0 bases, with 10 bases between. The CDR3 consists of 14 residues. Assay: immunoSEQ multiplex PCR; the TCRdb copy retains only in-frame clones and omits some. The sample carries fewer than 60,000 clones, around 86% recorded once. The source is a man between 65 and 80 years old with active COVID-19. This chain links TRBV2 with TRBJ1-5; D is unresolved. The sample was peripheral blood. The CDR3 coding sequence is TGTGCCAGCAAACGCACAAGTAGCAATCAGCCCCAGCATTTT. Protein: CASKRTSSNQPQHF.